Sequencing of this T cell receptor beta chain was carried out in a study of cytomegalovirus exposure and HLA in healthy donors. Measured with immunoSEQ multiplex PCR; TCRdb has only the in-frame clones, and not every one. In the table there are about 130,000 clones, approximately 94% of which are singletons. Study conclusions and caveats: Most observed TCR sequences were rare, whereas some public TCRs were detected in many donors.

Concerning this clone itself: Its antigen is currently unknown.

Sequenced: PBMCs. The source of this sequence is a man in his late teens or twenties in good health and CMV-seropositive.

The CDR3 region has the DNA TGCAGCGTCTGGGACAAAGGGTTTGAGGTTTTTTTT. Its translation is CSVWDKGFEVFF. V usage is TRBV29-1 and J usage is TRBJ1-4; possible D gene TRBD1, 6 bases. Germline assignment: CDR1 SQVTM and CDR2 ANQGSEA. The CDR3 extends over 12 amino acids. V lost 6 bases, J lost 17 bases, and 22 bases lay in between.